This TCR beta chain stems from a study of blood T cell repertoires in COVID-19. There are 13 residues in the CDR3. V was cut by 6 bases and J by 5 bases, with 13 bases left in between. CDR1 and CDR2 (germline): SGHDN, FVKESK. The method was immunoSEQ multiplex PCR; TCRdb's version includes in-frame clones alone and lacks a portion of them. The table includes 200,000 to 250,000 clones, around nine tenths detected once. The chain carries TRBV14 and TRBJ1-1, with D possibly matching TRBD1 (5 bases). The clonotype originates from a woman in her sixties or seventies who had recovered from COVID-19. Material for sequencing was peripheral blood. The CDR3 is CASSRMGGTEAFF. The CDR3 coding sequence is TGTGCCAGCAGTCGGATGGGGGGTACTGAAGCTTTCTTT.